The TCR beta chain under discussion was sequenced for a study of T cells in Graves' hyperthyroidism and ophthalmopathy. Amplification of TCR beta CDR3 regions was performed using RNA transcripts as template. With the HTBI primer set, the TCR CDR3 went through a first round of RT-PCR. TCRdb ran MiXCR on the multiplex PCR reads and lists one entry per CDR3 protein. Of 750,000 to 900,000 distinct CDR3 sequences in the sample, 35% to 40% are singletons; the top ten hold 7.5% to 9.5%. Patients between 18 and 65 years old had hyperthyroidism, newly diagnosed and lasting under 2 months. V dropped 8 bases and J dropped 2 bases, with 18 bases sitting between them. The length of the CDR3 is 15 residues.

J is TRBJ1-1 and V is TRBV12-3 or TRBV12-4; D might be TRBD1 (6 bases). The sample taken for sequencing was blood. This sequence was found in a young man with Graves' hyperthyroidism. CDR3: CASDEGVAVNTEAFF. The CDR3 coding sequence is TGTGCCAGCGATGAGGGGGTGGCTGTTAACACTGAAGCTTTCTTT.